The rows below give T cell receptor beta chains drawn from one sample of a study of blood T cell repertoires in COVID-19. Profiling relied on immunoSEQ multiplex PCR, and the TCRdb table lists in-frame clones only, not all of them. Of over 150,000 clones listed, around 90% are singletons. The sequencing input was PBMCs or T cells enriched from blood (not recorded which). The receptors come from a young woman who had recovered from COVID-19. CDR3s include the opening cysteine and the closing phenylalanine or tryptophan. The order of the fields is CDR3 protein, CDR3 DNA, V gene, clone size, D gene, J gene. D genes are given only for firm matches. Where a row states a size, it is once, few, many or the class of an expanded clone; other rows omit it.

cdr3_aa: CASSYSWTDYGYTF; cdr3_nt: TGTGCCAGCAGTTACTCCTGGACAGACTATGGCTACACCTTC; v_call: TRBV6-5; clone_size: -; d_call: -; j_call: TRBJ1-2
cdr3_aa: CASSLDLNTEAFF; cdr3_nt: TGTGCCAGCAGCTTAGACTTAAACACTGAAGCTTTCTTT; v_call: TRBV7-2; clone_size: -; d_call: -; j_call: TRBJ1-1
cdr3_aa: CATSSPGQGAHYEQYF; cdr3_nt: TGTGCCACCAGCAGCCCGGGACAGGGGGCCCACTACGAGCAGTACTTC; v_call: TRBV15; clone_size: once; d_call: TRBD1; j_call: TRBJ2-7
cdr3_aa: CASSSTAYSGNTIYF; cdr3_nt: TGTGCCAGCAGTTCGACAGCGTACTCTGGAAACACCATATATTTT; v_call: TRBV6-5; clone_size: -; d_call: -; j_call: TRBJ1-3
cdr3_aa: CASSKGDSEQGAAKNIQYF; cdr3_nt: TGTGCCAGCAGCAAAGGCGATTCGGAACAGGGGGCAGCCAAAAACATTCAGTACTTC; v_call: TRBV21-1; clone_size: -; d_call: -; j_call: TRBJ2-4
cdr3_aa: CASSWEGGVSSNQPQHF; cdr3_nt: TGTGCCAGCAGTTGGGAAGGGGGCGTCTCTAGCAATCAGCCCCAGCATTTT; v_call: TRBV28; clone_size: -; d_call: TRBD1; j_call: TRBJ1-5
cdr3_aa: CASSFSGGTLGETQYF; cdr3_nt: TGTGCCAGCAGTTTTAGCGGGGGGACCCTTGGAGAGACCCAGTACTTC; v_call: TRBV27; clone_size: -; d_call: TRBD2; j_call: TRBJ2-5
cdr3_aa: CASSLGQGGVNTEAFF; cdr3_nt: TGTGCCAGCAGCTTAGGGCAGGGGGGAGTGAACACTGAAGCTTTCTTT; v_call: TRBV7-8; clone_size: -; d_call: TRBD1; j_call: TRBJ1-1
cdr3_aa: CASSSLDRWTEAFF; cdr3_nt: TGTGCCAGCAGTTCCTTGGACAGGTGGACTGAAGCTTTCTTT; v_call: TRBV6-5; clone_size: -; d_call: TRBD1; j_call: TRBJ1-1
cdr3_aa: CAISETGQGYNEQFF; cdr3_nt: TGTGCCATCAGTGAGACCGGGCAGGGGTACAATGAGCAGTTCTTC; v_call: TRBV10-3; clone_size: once; d_call: -; j_call: TRBJ2-1
cdr3_aa: CASKERGANDEQFF; cdr3_nt: TGTGCCAGCAAGGAGCGGGGGGCCAACGATGAGCAGTTCTTC; v_call: TRBV2; clone_size: -; d_call: TRBD2; j_call: TRBJ2-1
cdr3_aa: CASIPGQGFNEQFF; cdr3_nt: TGTGCCAGCATCCCGGGACAGGGGTTCAATGAGCAGTTCTTC; v_call: TRBV2; clone_size: -; d_call: TRBD1; j_call: TRBJ2-1
cdr3_aa: CASSRIRGSEQYF; cdr3_nt: TGTGCCAGCTCACGGATACGCGGGAGCGAGCAGTACTTC; v_call: TRBV18; clone_size: -; d_call: TRBD2; j_call: TRBJ2-7
cdr3_aa: CATSSSREGNTIYF; cdr3_nt: TGTGCCACCAGCAGTTCTAGGGAGGGAAACACCATATATTTT; v_call: TRBV15; clone_size: few; d_call: -; j_call: TRBJ1-3
cdr3_aa: CASSHNGQIQNTEAFF; cdr3_nt: TGCGCCAGCAGCCACAATGGGCAAATCCAGAACACTGAAGCTTTCTTT; v_call: TRBV4-1; clone_size: -; d_call: -; j_call: TRBJ1-1
cdr3_aa: CASSQDMRTSGSSEQYF; cdr3_nt: TGTGCCAGCAGCCAAGATATGAGGACTAGCGGGAGTAGCGAGCAGTACTTC; v_call: TRBV3-1/TRBV3-2; clone_size: -; d_call: TRBD2; j_call: TRBJ2-7
cdr3_aa: CASSQDTGNNEQFF; cdr3_nt: TGCGCCAGCAGCCAAGATACAGGAAACAATGAGCAGTTCTTC; v_call: TRBV4-1; clone_size: -; d_call: -; j_call: TRBJ2-1
cdr3_aa: CASRRPGQGAAFF; cdr3_nt: TGTGCCAGCAGGCGACCGGGACAGGGTGCGGCTTTCTTT; v_call: TRBV27; clone_size: -; d_call: TRBD1; j_call: TRBJ1-1
cdr3_aa: CASSLSWVGGAMETQYF; cdr3_nt: TGTGCCAGCAGTTTATCGTGGGTGGGCGGGGCTATGGAGACCCAGTACTTC; v_call: TRBV27; clone_size: -; d_call: -; j_call: TRBJ2-5
cdr3_aa: CASSLVTGLLSNQPQHF; cdr3_nt: TGTGCCAGCAGCTTAGTTACAGGTCTTCTAAGCAATCAGCCCCAGCATTTT; v_call: TRBV7-8; clone_size: -; d_call: -; j_call: TRBJ1-5
cdr3_aa: CAISGGLGTDTQYF; cdr3_nt: TGTGCCATCAGTGGGGGACTTGGCACAGATACGCAGTATTTT; v_call: TRBV10-3; clone_size: once; d_call: -; j_call: TRBJ2-3
cdr3_aa: CASSQDLAGQVDSLHF; cdr3_nt: TGCGCCAGCAGCCAAGATCTAGCGGGACAGGTCGATTCCCTCCACTTT; v_call: TRBV4-1; clone_size: -; d_call: TRBD1; j_call: TRBJ1-6